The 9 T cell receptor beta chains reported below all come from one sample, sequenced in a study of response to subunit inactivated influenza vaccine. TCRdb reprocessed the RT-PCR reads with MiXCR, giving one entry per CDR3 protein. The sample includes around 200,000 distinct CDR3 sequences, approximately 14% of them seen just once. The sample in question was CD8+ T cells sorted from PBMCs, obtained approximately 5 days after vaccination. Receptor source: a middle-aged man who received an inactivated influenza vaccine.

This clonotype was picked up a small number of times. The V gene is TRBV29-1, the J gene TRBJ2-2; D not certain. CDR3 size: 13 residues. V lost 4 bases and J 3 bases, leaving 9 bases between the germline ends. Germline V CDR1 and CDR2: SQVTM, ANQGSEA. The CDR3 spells CSVALAYTGELFF. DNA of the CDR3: TGCAGCGTTGCGTTGGCGTACACCGGGGAGCTGTTTTTT.

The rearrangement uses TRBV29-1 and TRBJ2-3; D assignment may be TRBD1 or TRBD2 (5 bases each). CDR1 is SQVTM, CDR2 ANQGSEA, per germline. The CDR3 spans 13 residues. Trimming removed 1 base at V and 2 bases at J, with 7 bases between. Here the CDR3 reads CSVEGGTTDTQYF. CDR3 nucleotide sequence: TGCAGCGTTGAAGGGGGGACCACAGATACGCAGTATTTT.

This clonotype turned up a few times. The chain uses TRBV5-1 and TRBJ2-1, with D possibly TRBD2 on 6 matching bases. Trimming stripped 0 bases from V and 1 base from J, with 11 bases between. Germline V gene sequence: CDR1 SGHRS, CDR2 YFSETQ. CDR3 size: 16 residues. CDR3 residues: CASSLGWRGSYNEQFF. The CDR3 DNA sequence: TGCGCCAGCAGCTTGGGTTGGCGGGGATCCTACAATGAGCAGTTCTTC.

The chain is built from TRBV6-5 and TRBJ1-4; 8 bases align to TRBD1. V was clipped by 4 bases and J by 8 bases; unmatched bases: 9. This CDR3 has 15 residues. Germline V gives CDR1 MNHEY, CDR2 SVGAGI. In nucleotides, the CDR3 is TGTGCCAGCAGTTTCATCGGGACAGGAGGAGAAAAACTGTTTTTT. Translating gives CASSFIGTGGEKLFF.

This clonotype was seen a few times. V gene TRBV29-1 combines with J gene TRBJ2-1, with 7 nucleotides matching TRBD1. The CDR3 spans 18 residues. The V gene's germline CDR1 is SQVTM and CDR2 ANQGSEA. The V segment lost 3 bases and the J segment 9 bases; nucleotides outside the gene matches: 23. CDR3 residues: CSVDGVFRHPQGESEQFF. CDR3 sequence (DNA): TGCAGCGTTGACGGGGTTTTCCGGCATCCTCAGGGGGAGAGTGAGCAGTTCTTC.

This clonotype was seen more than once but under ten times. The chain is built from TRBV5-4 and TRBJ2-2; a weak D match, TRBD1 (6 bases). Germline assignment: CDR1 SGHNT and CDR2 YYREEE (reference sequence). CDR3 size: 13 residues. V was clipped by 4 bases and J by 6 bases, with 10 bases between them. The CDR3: CASSDGQPGELFF. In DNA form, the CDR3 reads TGTGCCAGCAGCGACGGACAGCCCGGGGAGCTGTTTTTT.

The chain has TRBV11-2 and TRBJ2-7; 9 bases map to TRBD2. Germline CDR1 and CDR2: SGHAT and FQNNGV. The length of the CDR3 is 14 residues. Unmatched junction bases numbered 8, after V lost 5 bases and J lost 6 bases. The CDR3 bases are TGTGCCAGCAGCATAGGTAGCGGGAGCACCGAGCAGTACTTC. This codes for CASSIGSGSTEQYF.

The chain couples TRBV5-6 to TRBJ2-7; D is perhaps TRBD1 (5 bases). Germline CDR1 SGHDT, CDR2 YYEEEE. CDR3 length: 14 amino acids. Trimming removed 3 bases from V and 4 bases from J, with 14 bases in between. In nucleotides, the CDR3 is TGTGCCAGCAGCTCTCCAGGGTTTCGGTACGAGCAGTACTTC. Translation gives CASSSPGFRYEQYF.

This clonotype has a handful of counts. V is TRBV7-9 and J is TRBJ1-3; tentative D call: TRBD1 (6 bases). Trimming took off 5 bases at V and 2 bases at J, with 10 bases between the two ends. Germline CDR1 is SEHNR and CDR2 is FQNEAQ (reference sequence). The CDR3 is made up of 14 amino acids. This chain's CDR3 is CASSHRTAGNTIYF. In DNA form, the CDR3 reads TGTGCCAGCAGCCACAGGACAGCTGGAAACACCATATATTTT.